The sequence of this T cell receptor (beta chain) was determined in a study of cytomegalovirus exposure and HLA in healthy donors. Notes on the study in general: In vitro, three CMV-associated chains proved specific for CMV antigens.

A few counts support this clone. What it binds is not known. Primers for the PCR totalled 60 Vbeta and 13 Jbeta. Sequencing was performed with immunoSEQ multiplex PCR; in TCRdb, only in-frame clones are kept and a portion is missing. Among about 150,000 clones listed, roughly 80% were seen once. The receptor comes from a middle-aged man in good health and CMV-seropositive. Sequenced sample: PBMCs.

CDR3 residues: CASSSLPGSYEQYF. As DNA, the CDR3 is TGTGCCAGTAGTTCATTACCGGGGTCCTACGAGCAGTACTTC. The J gene is TRBJ2-7, the V gene TRBV19; D possibly corresponds to TRBD2 (5 bases). The CDR3 loop spans 14 amino acids. The V and J ends lost 5 bases and 1 base respectively, with 12 bases between them. Looked up from germline, CDR1 is LNHDA and CDR2 is SQIVND (reference sequence).